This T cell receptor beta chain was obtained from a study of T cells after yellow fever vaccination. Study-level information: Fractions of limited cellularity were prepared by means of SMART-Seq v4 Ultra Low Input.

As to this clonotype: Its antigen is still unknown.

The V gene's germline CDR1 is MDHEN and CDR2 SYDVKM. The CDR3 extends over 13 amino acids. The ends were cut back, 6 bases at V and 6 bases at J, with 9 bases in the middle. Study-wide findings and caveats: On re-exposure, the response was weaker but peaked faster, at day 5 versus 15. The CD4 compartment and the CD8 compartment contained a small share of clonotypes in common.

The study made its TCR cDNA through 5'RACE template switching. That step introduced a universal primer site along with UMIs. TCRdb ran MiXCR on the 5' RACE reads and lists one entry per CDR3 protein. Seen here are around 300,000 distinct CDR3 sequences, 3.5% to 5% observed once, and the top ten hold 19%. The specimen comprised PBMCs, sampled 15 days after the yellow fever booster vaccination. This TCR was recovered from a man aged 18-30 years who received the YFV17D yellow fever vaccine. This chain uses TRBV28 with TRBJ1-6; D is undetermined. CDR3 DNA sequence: TGTGCCAGCAGCCGGGTCCCTAATTCACCCCTCCACTTT. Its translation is CASSRVPNSPLHF.